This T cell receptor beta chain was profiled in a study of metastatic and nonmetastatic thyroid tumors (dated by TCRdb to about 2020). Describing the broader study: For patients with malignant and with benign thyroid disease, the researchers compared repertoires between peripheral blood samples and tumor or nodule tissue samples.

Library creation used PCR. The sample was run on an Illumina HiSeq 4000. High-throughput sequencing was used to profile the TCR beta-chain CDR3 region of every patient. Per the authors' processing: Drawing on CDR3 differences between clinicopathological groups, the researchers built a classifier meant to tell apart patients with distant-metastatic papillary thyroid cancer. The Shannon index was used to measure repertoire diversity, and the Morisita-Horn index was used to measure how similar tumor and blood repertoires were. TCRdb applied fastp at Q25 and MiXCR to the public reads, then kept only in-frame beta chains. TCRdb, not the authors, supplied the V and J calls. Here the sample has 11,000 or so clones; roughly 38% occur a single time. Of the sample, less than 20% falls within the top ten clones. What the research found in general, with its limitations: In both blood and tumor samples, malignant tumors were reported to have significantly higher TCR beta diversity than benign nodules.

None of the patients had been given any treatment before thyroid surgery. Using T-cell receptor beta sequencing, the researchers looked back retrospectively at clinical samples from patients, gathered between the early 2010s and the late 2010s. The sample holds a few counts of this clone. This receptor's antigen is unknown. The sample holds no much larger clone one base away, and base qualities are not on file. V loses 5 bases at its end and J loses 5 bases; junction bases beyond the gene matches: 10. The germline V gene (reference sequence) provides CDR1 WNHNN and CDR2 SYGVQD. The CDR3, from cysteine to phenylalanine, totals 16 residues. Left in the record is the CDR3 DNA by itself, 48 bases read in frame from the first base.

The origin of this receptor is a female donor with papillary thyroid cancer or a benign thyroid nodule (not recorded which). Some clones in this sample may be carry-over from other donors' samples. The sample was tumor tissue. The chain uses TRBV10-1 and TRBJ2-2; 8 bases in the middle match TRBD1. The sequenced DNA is TGCGCCAGCAGTCACGCCGGACAGGGAAAAACCGGGGAGCTGTTTTTT. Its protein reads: CASSHAGQGKTGELFF.